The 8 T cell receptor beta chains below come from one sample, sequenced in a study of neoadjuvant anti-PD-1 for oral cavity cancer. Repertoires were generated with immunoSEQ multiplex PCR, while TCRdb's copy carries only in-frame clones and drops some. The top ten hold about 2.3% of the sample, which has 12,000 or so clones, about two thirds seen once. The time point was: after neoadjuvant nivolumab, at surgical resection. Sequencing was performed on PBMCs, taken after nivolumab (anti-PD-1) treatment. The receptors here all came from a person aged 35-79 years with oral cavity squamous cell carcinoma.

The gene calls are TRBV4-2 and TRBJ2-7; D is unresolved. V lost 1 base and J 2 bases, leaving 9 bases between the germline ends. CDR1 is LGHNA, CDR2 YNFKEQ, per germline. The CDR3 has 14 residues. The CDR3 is CASSQGRGTYEQYF. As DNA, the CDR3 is TGTGCCAGCAGCCAAGGACGTGGAACCTACGAGCAGTACTTC.

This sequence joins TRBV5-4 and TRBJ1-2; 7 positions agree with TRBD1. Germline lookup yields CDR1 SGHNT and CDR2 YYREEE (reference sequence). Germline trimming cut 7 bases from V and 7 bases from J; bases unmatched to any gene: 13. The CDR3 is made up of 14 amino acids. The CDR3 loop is CASSTSTGASGYTF. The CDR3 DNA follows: TGTGCCAGCTCAACCTCCACAGGGGCTAGTGGCTACACCTTC.

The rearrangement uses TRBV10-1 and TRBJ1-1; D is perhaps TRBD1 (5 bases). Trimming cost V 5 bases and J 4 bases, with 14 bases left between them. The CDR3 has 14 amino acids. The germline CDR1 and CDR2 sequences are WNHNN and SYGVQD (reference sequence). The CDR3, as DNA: TGCGCCAGCAGTAAGGGACCGTGGGGCACTGAAGCTTTCTTT. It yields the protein CASSKGPWGTEAFF.

CDR3 in amino acids: CASRTWTIPYEQYF. CDR3 sequence (DNA): TGTGCCAGCAGAACCTGGACTATCCCCTACGAGCAGTACTTC. V gene TRBV6-5 combines with J gene TRBJ2-7, with a possible D match to TRBD2 (6 bases). V lost 6 bases and J lost 2, with 14 bases in between. The CDR3 extends over 14 amino acids. In germline, CDR1 is MNHEY, CDR2 SVGAGI.

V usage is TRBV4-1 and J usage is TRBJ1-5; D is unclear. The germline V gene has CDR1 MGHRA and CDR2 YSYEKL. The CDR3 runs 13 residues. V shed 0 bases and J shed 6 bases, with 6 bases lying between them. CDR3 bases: TGCGCCAGCAGCCAAGATTGGAGTCAGCCCCAGCATTTT. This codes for CASSQDWSQPQHF.

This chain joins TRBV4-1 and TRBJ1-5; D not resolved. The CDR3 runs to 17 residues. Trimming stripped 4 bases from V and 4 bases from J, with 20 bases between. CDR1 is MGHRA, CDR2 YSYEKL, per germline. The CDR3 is CASSPSRWPRLNQPQHF. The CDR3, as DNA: TGCGCCAGCAGCCCATCCCGTTGGCCGAGACTAAATCAGCCCCAGCATTTT.

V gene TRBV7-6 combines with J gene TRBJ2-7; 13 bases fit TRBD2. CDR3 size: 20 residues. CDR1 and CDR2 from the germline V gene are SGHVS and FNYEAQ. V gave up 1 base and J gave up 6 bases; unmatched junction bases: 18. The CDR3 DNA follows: TGTGCCAGCAGCTTAGTAGGGGCACTAGCGGGGGGGAAGCCAAATGCCGAGCAGTACTTC. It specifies CASSLVGALAGGKPNAEQYF.

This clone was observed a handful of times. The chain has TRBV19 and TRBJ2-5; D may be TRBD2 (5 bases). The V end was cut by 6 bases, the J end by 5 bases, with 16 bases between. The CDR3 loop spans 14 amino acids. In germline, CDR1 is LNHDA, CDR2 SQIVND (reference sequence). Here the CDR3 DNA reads TGTGCCAGTAGCCCGGACTCCGGTAGGGAGACCCAGTACTTC. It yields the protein CASSPDSGRETQYF.